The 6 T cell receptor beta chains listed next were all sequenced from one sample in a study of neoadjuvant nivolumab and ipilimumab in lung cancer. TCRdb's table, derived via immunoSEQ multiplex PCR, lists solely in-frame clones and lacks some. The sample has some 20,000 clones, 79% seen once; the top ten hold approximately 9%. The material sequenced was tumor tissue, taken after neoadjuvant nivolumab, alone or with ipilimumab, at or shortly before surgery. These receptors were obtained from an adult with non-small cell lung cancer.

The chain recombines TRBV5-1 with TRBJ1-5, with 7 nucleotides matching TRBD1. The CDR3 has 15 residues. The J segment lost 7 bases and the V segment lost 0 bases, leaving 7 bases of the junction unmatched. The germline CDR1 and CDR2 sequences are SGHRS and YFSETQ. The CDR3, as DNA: TGCGCCAGCAGCTTGGAAGGGGGCCGGGGGCAGCCCCAGCATTTT. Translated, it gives CASSLEGGRGQPQHF.

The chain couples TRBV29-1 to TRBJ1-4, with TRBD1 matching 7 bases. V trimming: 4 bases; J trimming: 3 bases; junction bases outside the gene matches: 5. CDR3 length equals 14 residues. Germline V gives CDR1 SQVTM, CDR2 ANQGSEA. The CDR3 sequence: CSVAKGQPNEKLFF. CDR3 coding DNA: TGCAGCGTTGCTAAGGGACAGCCTAATGAAAAACTGTTTTTT. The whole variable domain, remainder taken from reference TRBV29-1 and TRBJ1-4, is SAVISQKPSRDICQRGTSLTIQCQVDSQVTMMFWYRQQPGQSLTLIATANQGSEATYESGFVIDKFPISRPNLTFSTLTVSNMSPEDSSIYLCSVAKGQPNEKLFFGSGTQLSVL.

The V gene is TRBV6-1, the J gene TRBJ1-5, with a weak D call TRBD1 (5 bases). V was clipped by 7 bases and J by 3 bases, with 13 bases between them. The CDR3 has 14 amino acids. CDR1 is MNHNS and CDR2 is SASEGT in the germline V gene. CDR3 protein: CASTIGAHNQPQHF. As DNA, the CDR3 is TGTGCCAGCACGATCGGGGCCCACAATCAGCCCCAGCATTTT.

CDR3 loop: CASSWGGRIELSYTF. The CDR3 DNA reads as TGTGCCAGCAGCTGGGGGGGGCGGATTGAGTTGAGCTACACCTTC. The chain links TRBV7-2 to TRBJ1-2; weak D call: TRBD1 (6 bases). Looked up from germline, CDR1 is SGHTA and CDR2 is FQGNSA. The ends were cut back, 4 bases at V and 9 bases at J, with 21 bases in the middle. This CDR3 has 15 residues.

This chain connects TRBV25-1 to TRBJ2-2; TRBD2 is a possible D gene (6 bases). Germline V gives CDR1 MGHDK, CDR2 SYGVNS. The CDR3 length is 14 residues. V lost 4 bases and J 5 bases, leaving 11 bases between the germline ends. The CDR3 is CASSGPGTTGELFF. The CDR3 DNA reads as TGTGCCAGCAGTGGACCCGGGACTACCGGGGAGCTGTTTTTT. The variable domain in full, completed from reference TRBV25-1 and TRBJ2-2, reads EADIYQTPRYLVIGTGKKITLECSQTMGHDKMYWYQQDPGMELHLIHYSYGVNSTEKGDLSSESTVSRIRTEHFPLTLESARPSHTSQYLCASSGPGTTGELFFGEGSRLTVL.

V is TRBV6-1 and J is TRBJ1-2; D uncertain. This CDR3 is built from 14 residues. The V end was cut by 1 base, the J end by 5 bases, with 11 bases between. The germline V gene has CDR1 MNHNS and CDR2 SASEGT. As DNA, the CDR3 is TGTGCCAGCAGTGAAGGCTCCACAAGATATGGCTACACCTTC. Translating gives CASSEGSTRYGYTF.